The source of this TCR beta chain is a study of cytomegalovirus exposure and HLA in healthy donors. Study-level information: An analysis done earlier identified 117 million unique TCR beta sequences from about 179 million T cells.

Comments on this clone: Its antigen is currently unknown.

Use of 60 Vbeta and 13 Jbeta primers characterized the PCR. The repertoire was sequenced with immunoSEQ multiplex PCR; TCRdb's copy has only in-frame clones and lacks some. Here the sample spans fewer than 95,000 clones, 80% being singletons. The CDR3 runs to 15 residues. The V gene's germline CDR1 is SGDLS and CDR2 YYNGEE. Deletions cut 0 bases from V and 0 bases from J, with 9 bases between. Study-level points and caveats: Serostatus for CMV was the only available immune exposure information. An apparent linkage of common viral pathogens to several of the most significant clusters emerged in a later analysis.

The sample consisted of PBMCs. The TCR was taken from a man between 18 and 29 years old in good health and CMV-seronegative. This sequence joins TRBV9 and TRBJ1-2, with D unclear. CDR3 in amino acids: CASSVGGRANYGYTF. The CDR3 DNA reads TGTGCCAGCAGCGTAGGAGGGCGCGCTAACTATGGCTACACCTTC.